Presented here are 10 T cell receptor beta chains from one specimen sequenced in a study of OX40 agonist ivuxolimab in advanced cancers. Using immunoSEQ multiplex PCR, the repertoire was profiled, and TCRdb retains in-frame clones only, with some absent. The repertoire holds about 94,000 clones, with over 75% as singletons. The material sequenced was CD4+ or CD8+ T cells sorted from blood, taken in a trial of the OX40 agonist ivuxolimab. These TCRs come from an adult with an advanced solid tumor such as melanoma, head and neck, liver or kidney cancer.

V gene TRBV6-5 combines with J gene TRBJ1-1, with D unresolved. CDR3 length: 15 amino acids. V was pared by 6 bases and J by 0 bases, with 14 bases between. CDR1 and CDR2 (germline): MNHEY, SVGAGI. CDR3 nucleotides: TGTGCCAGCAGATTCGATGACATATTGAACACTGAAGCTTTCTTT. This translates into CASRFDDILNTEAFF.

The V call is TRBV10-2, the J call TRBJ2-3; 7 bases fit TRBD2. The CDR3 covers 16 residues. The junction had 7 bases not matched to a gene; V was cut back by 2 bases and J by 2 bases. Germline loops: CDR1 WSHSY, CDR2 SAAADI. CDR3 protein: CASSEGRAGNTDTQYF. CDR3 in DNA: TGCGCCAGCAGTGAGGGGCGAGCGGGGAACACAGATACGCAGTATTTT.

The chain employs TRBV30 and TRBJ1-5, with unresolved D. Germline V gives CDR1 GTSNPN, CDR2 SVGIG (reference sequence). V dropped 1 base and J dropped 1 base, with 11 bases sitting between them. The CDR3 runs to 15 residues. CDR3 protein: CAWSAEGRSNQPQHF. The CDR3 nucleotides are TGTGCCTGGAGTGCGGAGGGAAGGAGCAATCAGCCCCAGCATTTT.

The chain couples TRBV6-5 to TRBJ1-1; D is perhaps TRBD1 (5 bases). The CDR3 consists of 13 residues. V shed 8 bases and J shed 5 bases, with 15 bases lying between them. Germline V lookup: CDR1 MNHEY, CDR2 SVGAGI. The CDR3 DNA is TGTGCCAGCTCTCCCTGGGGGATAACTGAAGCTTTCTTT. Amino acids: CASSPWGITEAFF.

J is TRBJ1-4 and V is TRBV5-4; TRBD1 is a possible D gene (5 bases). The ends were cut back, 4 bases at V and 8 bases at J, with 15 bases in the middle. Germline assignment: CDR1 SGHNT and CDR2 YYREEE (reference sequence). The CDR3 has 14 residues. The CDR3 protein is CASSRDRGVEKLFF. CDR3 sequence (DNA): TGTGCCAGCAGCCGAGACCGAGGGGTGGAAAAACTGTTTTTT.

V is TRBV6-5 and J is TRBJ2-7; 7 bases agree with TRBD2. The trim removed 8 bases at V and 0 bases at J, leaving 10 bases unmatched. Germline loops: CDR1 MNHEY, CDR2 SVGAGI. The length of the CDR3 is 15 residues. Here the CDR3 reads CASRGSGEPSYEQYF. The CDR3 DNA is TGTGCCAGCCGAGGAAGCGGGGAACCCTCCTACGAGCAGTACTTC.

The genes are TRBV25-1 and TRBJ2-7, with D unresolved. This CDR3 is built from 11 residues. The V end was cut by 2 bases, the J end by 7 bases, with 6 bases between. Germline V gene data show CDR1 as MGHDK and CDR2 as SYGVNS. CDR3 DNA: TGTGCCAGCAGTGAACTCATTGAGCAGTACTTC. This sequence encodes CASSELIEQYF.

The V gene is TRBV19, the J gene TRBJ1-4, with D maybe TRBD1 (6 bases). Germline V gene data show CDR1 as LNHDA and CDR2 as SQIVND (reference sequence). The CDR3 consists of 15 residues. V lost 8 bases and J lost 4, with 17 bases in between. CDR3 region: CASGRPGRGNEKLFF. The CDR3 coding sequence is TGTGCCAGTGGGAGACCAGGCAGGGGTAATGAAAAACTGTTTTTT.

The genes are TRBV9 and TRBJ1-2; D is unclear. Germline V CDR1 and CDR2: SGDLS, YYNGEE. The V end lost 0 bases, the J end lost 4 bases, and 7 bases lay between the germline ends. The CDR3 totals 13 residues. The CDR3 is CASSVDGSYGYTF. In DNA form, the CDR3 reads TGTGCCAGCAGCGTAGATGGGTCCTATGGCTACACCTTC.

The rearrangement links TRBV7-2 to TRBJ2-5; D gene ambiguous. Near its end, the DNA agrees better with TRBJ2-7, so the J call may be wrong. This CDR3 comprises 14 residues. CDR1 and CDR2 from the germline V gene are SGHTA and FQGNSA. For the CDR3, the DNA is TGTGCCAGCAGCTCCGGGTTTCCCCACTACGAGCAGTACTTC. Translating gives CASSSGFPHYEQYF.